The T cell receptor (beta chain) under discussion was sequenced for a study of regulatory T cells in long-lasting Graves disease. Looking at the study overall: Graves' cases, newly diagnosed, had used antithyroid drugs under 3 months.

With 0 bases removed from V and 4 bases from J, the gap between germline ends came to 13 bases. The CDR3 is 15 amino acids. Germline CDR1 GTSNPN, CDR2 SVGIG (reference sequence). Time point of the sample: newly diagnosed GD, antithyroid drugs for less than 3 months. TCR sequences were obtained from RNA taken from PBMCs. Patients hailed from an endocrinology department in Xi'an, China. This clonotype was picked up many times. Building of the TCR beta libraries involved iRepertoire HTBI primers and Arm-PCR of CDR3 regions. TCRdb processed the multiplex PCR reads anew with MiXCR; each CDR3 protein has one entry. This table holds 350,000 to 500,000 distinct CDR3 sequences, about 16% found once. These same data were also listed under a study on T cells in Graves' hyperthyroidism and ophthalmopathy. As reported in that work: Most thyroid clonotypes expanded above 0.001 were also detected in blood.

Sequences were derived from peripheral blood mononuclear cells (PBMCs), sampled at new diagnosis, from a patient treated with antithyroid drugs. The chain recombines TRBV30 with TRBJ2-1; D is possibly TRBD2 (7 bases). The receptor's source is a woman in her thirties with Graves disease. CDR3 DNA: TGTGCCTGGAGTGTACAAGGGGGGGGATACAATGAGCAGTTCTTC. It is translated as CAWSVQGGGYNEQFF.